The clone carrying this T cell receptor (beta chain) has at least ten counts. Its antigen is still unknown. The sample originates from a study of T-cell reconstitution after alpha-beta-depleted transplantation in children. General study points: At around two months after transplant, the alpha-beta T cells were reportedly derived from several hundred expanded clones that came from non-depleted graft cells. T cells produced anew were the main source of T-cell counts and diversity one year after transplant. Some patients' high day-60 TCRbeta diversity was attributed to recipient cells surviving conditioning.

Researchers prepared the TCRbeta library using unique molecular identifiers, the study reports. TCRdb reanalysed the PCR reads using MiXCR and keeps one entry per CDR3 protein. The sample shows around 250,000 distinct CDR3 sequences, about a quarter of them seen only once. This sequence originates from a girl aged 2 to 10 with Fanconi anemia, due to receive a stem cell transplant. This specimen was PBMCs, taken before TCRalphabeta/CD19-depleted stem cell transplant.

CDR3 sequence reads: CASSSGLFPKNIQYF. The CDR3 DNA reads as TGTGCCAGCAGTTCAGGACTATTTCCCAAAAACATTCAGTACTTC. The V and J genes are TRBV6-5 and TRBJ2-4; the D gene is possibly TRBD2 (6 bases). V was shortened by 4 bases and J by 2 bases, with 12 bases between the two germline ends. The germline CDR1 and CDR2 sequences are MNHEY and SVGAGI. The CDR3 has 15 residues.